Each of the 29 T cell receptor beta chains below was sequenced from the same sample in a study of blood T cell repertoires in COVID-19. Data came from immunoSEQ multiplex PCR; TCRdb stores just in-frame clones and leaves some out. The sample contains roughly 160,000 clones, approximately 88% of which appear only once. Material: peripheral blood. The source is a woman aged 55-70 years who had recovered from COVID-19.

V is TRBV28 and J is TRBJ1-6; TRBD1 matches 7 bases. V dropped 5 bases and J dropped 5; count of bases not matched to a gene: 6. The CDR3 sequence is 15 residues long. Germline CDR1 is MDHEN and CDR2 is SYDVKM. CDR3 nucleotide sequence: TGTGCCAGCAGTCCAGGTGGGACAGATAATTCACCCCTCCACTTT. Encoded protein: CASSPGGTDNSPLHF.

The CDR3 DNA is TGTGCCAGCAGCTCCCGGACAGGTTCGGCAGATACGCAGTATTTT. The encoded protein is CASSSRTGSADTQYF. This sequence joins TRBV7-9 and TRBJ2-3, with TRBD1 matching 7 bases. Looked up from germline, CDR1 is SEHNR and CDR2 is FQNEAQ (reference sequence). The CDR3 is made up of 15 amino acids. V gave up 4 bases and J gave up 4 bases; unmatched junction bases: 8.

This sequence joins TRBV7-9 and TRBJ2-1; maybe TRBD1 (6 bases). The CDR3 extends over 13 amino acids. Trimming shortened V by 1 base and J by 8 bases, and 9 bases separated the two germline ends. From germline, CDR1 is SEHNR and CDR2 FQNEAQ (reference sequence). CDR3 residues: CASSLDRDDEQFF. CDR3 DNA sequence: TGTGCCAGCAGCTTAGACAGGGACGATGAGCAGTTCTTC.

This clone was found once. The gene calls are TRBV5-1 and TRBJ1-5; 7 bases line up with TRBD1. V was clipped by 4 bases and J by 6 bases; unmatched bases: 10. The CDR3 totals 15 residues. The V gene's germline CDR1 is SGHRS and CDR2 YFSETQ. The DNA for the CDR3 is TGCGCCAGCAGCCAGGAGGGGGCGCAAGGTCAGCCCCAGCATTTT. This encodes CASSQEGAQGQPQHF. The variable domain in full, with the rest retrieved from reference TRBV5-1 and TRBJ1-5, is KAGVTQTPRYLIKTRGQQVTLSCSPISGHRSVSWYQQTPGQGLQFLFEYFSETQRNKGNFPGRFSGRQFSNSRSEMNVSTLELGDSALYLCASSQEGAQGQPQHFGDGTRLSIL.

This clone was recorded only once. The V gene is TRBV7-3, the J gene TRBJ2-1; D gene unclear. Per germline, CDR1 SGHTA and CDR2 FQGTGA. Trimming removed 4 bases at V and 0 bases at J, with 10 bases between. The CDR3 covers 15 residues. CDR3 region: CASSSRRSSYNEQFF. The CDR3 DNA sequence: TGTGCCAGCAGCTCTAGACGTAGCTCCTACAATGAGCAGTTCTTC.

This clone occurred once. The chain combines TRBV2 with TRBJ1-3; D is uncertain. Germline V gives CDR1 SNHLY, CDR2 FYNNEI. The V gene lost 4 bases and the J gene lost 8 bases, with 9 bases spanning the gap. The CDR3 loop spans 12 amino acids. The CDR3: CASSAEKYTIYF. The CDR3 coding sequence is TGTGCCAGCAGTGCGGAGAAGTACACCATATATTTT.

V and J are TRBV5-6 and TRBJ2-5; D perhaps matches TRBD2 (5 bases). Germline loops: CDR1 SGHDT, CDR2 YYEEEE. Trimming cost V 2 bases and J 2 bases, with 10 bases left between them. The CDR3 runs 14 residues. The CDR3 DNA reads as TGTGCCAGCAGCTTAGGAGCGGCGCAAGAGACCCAGTACTTC. This codes for CASSLGAAQETQYF.

J is TRBJ2-1 and V is TRBV7-3; 7 positions agree with TRBD2. V shed 0 bases, J shed 10 bases, and the junction held 0 bases outside the gene matches. The CDR3 length is 12 residues. The germline V gene encodes CDR1 SGHTA and CDR2 FQGTGA. The CDR3 is CASSLTGGEQFF. The CDR3 bases are TGTGCCAGCAGCTTAACGGGAGGGGAGCAGTTCTTC.

This clone came up a few times. The chain couples TRBV7-6 to TRBJ2-7; 8 bases are a match to TRBD1. Germline CDR1 reads SGHVS; CDR2 reads FNYEAQ. After removal of 5 bases from V and 2 bases from J, the junction contained 11 bases not matched to a gene. The CDR3 length is 16 residues. The CDR3 sequence: CASSPETGVVAYEQYF. DNA for the CDR3: TGTGCCAGCAGCCCCGAGACAGGGGTCGTAGCCTACGAGCAGTACTTC.

The chain employs TRBV7-3 and TRBJ2-2, with a tentative D call TRBD1 (5 bases). This CDR3 is 19 amino acids long. V lost 6 bases to trimming and J lost 4 bases, with 27 bases between them. Per the germline V gene, CDR1 is SGHTA and CDR2 is FQGTGA. CDR3 loop: CASSFPGPGHALGTGELFF. The CDR3 coding sequence is TGTGCCAGCAGTTTCCCAGGGCCAGGGCACGCTCTCGGCACCGGGGAGCTGTTTTTT.

The chain combines TRBV19 with TRBJ1-3, with TRBD1 as a possible D gene (6 bases). The CDR3 is 17 amino acids. Trimming took off 6 bases at V and 2 bases at J, with 20 bases between the two ends. Germline CDR1 LNHDA, CDR2 SQIVND (reference sequence). CDR3 in amino acids: CASRRKATGLAGNTIYF. CDR3 nucleotides: TGTGCCAGTAGAAGAAAAGCGACAGGCCTAGCTGGAAACACCATATATTTT.

V is TRBV28 and J is TRBJ2-2, with D tentatively TRBD1 (6 bases). Germline V lookup: CDR1 MDHEN, CDR2 SYDVKM. This CDR3 is built from 18 residues. The V end was cut by 3 bases, the J end by 5 bases, with 22 bases between. The CDR3 DNA is TGTGCCAGCAGTTTGTCAGGGTGGGGGCGCCGAAAAACCGGGGAGCTGTTTTTT. The encoded protein is CASSLSGWGRRKTGELFF.

The CDR3 protein is CTSGERVAKNIQYF. CDR3 coding DNA: TGTACGTCAGGGGAGAGGGTAGCCAAAAACATTCAGTACTTC. V gene TRBV5-8 combines with J gene TRBJ2-4; D perhaps matches TRBD1 (6 bases). In germline, CDR1 is SGHTS, CDR2 YDEGEE. The CDR3 totals 14 residues.

The J gene is TRBJ1-2, the V gene TRBV5-8, with TRBD1 matching over 9 bases. Trimming at V came to 1 base and at J to 5 bases, leaving 6 bases not matched to a gene. Germline V lookup: CDR1 SGHTS, CDR2 YDEGEE. This CDR3 has 15 residues. The CDR3 is CASSLLRTGDYGYTF. The CDR3, as DNA: TGTGCCAGCAGCTTGTTAAGGACAGGGGATTATGGCTACACCTTC.

The chain joins TRBV5-1 to TRBJ1-2, with D possibly TRBD1 on 5 matching bases. CDR1 SGHRS and CDR2 YFSETQ come from the germline V gene. This CDR3 region has 13 residues. The V end was cut by 0 bases, the J end by 2 bases, with 5 bases between. The CDR3 bases are TGCGCCAGCAGCTTGGGACAGAACTATGGCTACACCTTC. Residues: CASSLGQNYGYTF.

CDR3 loop: CASSSSDGGRGEQFF. CDR3 bases: TGCGCCAGCAGCTCCTCCGACGGGGGGAGGGGTGAGCAGTTCTTC. The genes are TRBV5-1 and TRBJ2-1, with TRBD2 matching over 7 bases. The J segment lost 9 bases and the V segment lost 3 bases, leaving 12 bases of the junction unmatched. This CDR3 has 15 amino acids. Germline lookup yields CDR1 SGHRS and CDR2 YFSETQ.

This clone was counted a single time. V gene TRBV24-1 combines with J gene TRBJ2-5, with 9 bases matching TRBD1. V shed 9 bases and J 2 bases; nucleotides not matched to a gene: 9. The CDR3 covers 15 residues. CDR1 KGHDR and CDR2 SFDVKD come from the germline V gene. CDR3 residues: CATSSQGAGQETQYF. CDR3 nucleotides: TGTGCCACCTCATCACAGGGGGCGGGTCAAGAGACCCAGTACTTC.

The chain combines TRBV27 with TRBJ1-2; D may be TRBD1 (5 bases). The CDR3 spans 13 residues. V lost 4 bases and J 8 bases, leaving 14 bases between the germline ends. Per germline, CDR1 MNHEY and CDR2 SMNVEV (reference sequence). The CDR3 coding sequence is TGTGCCAGCAGTTCAGGTTGGGGCGACGGCTACACCTTC. Its protein is CASSSGWGDGYTF.

This chain links TRBV6-2 or TRBV6-3 with TRBJ1-1; 9 bases are shared with TRBD1. The CDR3 contains 14 residues. V dropped 4 bases and J dropped 4; count of bases not matched to a gene: 4. Germline V gene data show CDR1 as MNHEY and CDR2 as SVGEGT. In DNA form, the CDR3 reads TGTGCCAGCAGTTTTAGGACAGGGGTCACTGAAGCTTTCTTT. Translation: CASSFRTGVTEAFF.

This clone was counted between two and nine times. The genes are TRBV28 and TRBJ1-5; the D is unclear. The CDR3 covers 12 residues. The V gene lost 2 bases and the J gene lost 6 bases, with 5 bases spanning the gap. The germline V gene has CDR1 MDHEN and CDR2 SYDVKM. The CDR3 nucleotides read TGTGCCAGCAGTTTACAGTTTCAGCCCCAGCATTTT. Translated, it gives CASSLQFQPQHF.

This clone was detected only once. The chain links TRBV7-2 to TRBJ2-1; 10 positions match TRBD2. CDR3 length: 15 amino acids. Germline assignment: CDR1 SGHTA and CDR2 FQGNSA. V was clipped by 2 bases and J by 7 bases; unmatched bases: 5. The CDR3 region has the DNA TGTGCCAGCAGCTTAACTAGCGGGGCACGGAATGAGCAGTTCTTC. Translated: CASSLTSGARNEQFF.

The gene calls are TRBV7-9 and TRBJ2-3; the D gene is possibly TRBD1 (6 bases). CDR3 length equals 13 residues. V shed 1 base and J shed 5 bases, with 7 bases lying between them. Germline V lookup: CDR1 SEHNR, CDR2 FQNEAQ (reference sequence). The DNA of the CDR3 is TGTGCCAGCAGCTTAGTGGACAGAGATACGCAGTATTTT. Protein product: CASSLVDRDTQYF.

This rearrangement joins TRBV11-2 to TRBJ1-2; no clear D gene. This CDR3 is 12 amino acids long. Germline assignment: CDR1 SGHAT and CDR2 FQNNGV. V shed 5 bases and J shed 4 bases, with 8 bases lying between them. CDR3 bases: TGTGCCAGCAGCCCGAGACTCTATGGCTACACCTTC. It specifies CASSPRLYGYTF.

This CDR3 reads CASTIAPPHGGGEAFF. In DNA form, the CDR3 reads TGCGCCAGCACCATTGCCCCCCCCCACGGGGGAGGTGAAGCTTTCTTT. The rearrangement uses TRBV5-1 and TRBJ1-1; a weak D match, TRBD1 (5 bases). V lost 6 bases, J lost 7 bases, and 25 bases lay in between. This CDR3 spans 16 amino acids. CDR1 and CDR2 from the germline V gene are SGHRS and YFSETQ. Complete variable domain (other parts from reference TRBV5-1 and TRBJ1-1): KAGVTQTPRYLIKTRGQQVTLSCSPISGHRSVSWYQQTPGQGLQFLFEYFSETQRNKGNFPGRFSGRQFSNSRSEMNVSTLELGDSALYLCASTIAPPHGGGEAFFGQGTRLTVV.

This chain links TRBV5-4 with TRBJ2-2, with D perhaps TRBD1 (6 bases). Germline V gene lookup returns CDR1 SGHNT and CDR2 YYREEE (reference sequence). V was cut by 3 bases and J by 8 bases, with 20 bases left in between. CDR3 length: 16 amino acids. The CDR3 is CASSSETGPLTGELFF. CDR3 nucleotides: TGTGCCAGCAGCTCGGAGACAGGTCCCTTAACGGGGGAGCTGTTTTTT.

A single count supports this clone. V gene TRBV7-9 combines with J gene TRBJ1-1; D might be TRBD1 (6 bases). Germline loops: CDR1 SEHNR, CDR2 FQNEAQ (reference sequence). V lost 3 bases and J lost 0, with 8 bases in between. This CDR3 contains 14 residues. The CDR3 DNA reads as TGTGCCAGCAGCTTGGACAGCATGAACACTGAAGCTTTCTTT. Protein product: CASSLDSMNTEAFF.

This chain connects TRBV6-1 to TRBJ1-6; D ambiguous. Per the germline V gene, CDR1 is MNHNS and CDR2 is SASEGT. V lost 3 bases and J 0 bases, leaving 9 bases between the germline ends. The CDR3 spans 16 residues. The CDR3 sequence is CASSEAVSSYNSPLHF. CDR3 nucleotide sequence: TGTGCCAGCAGTGAGGCGGTCAGCTCCTATAATTCACCCCTCCACTTT.

The genes are TRBV6-5 and TRBJ2-7; 9 bases line up with TRBD1. Trimming cost V 6 bases and J 5 bases; bases outside gene matches: 11. CDR1 and CDR2 from the germline V gene are MNHEY and SVGAGI. The CDR3 contains 15 residues. The CDR3 here is CASRATGTGRNEQYF. CDR3 coding DNA: TGTGCCAGCAGAGCTACCGGGACAGGGCGCAACGAGCAGTACTTC.

The chain combines TRBV7-3 with TRBJ1-1; 8 nucleotides align to TRBD1. Germline lookup yields CDR1 SGHTA and CDR2 FQGTGA. This CDR3 has 13 residues. The junction had 2 bases not matched to a gene; V was cut back by 5 bases and J by 3 bases. The CDR3 is CASSQGADTEAFF. The CDR3 DNA reads TGTGCCAGCAGCCAGGGGGCGGACACTGAAGCTTTCTTT.